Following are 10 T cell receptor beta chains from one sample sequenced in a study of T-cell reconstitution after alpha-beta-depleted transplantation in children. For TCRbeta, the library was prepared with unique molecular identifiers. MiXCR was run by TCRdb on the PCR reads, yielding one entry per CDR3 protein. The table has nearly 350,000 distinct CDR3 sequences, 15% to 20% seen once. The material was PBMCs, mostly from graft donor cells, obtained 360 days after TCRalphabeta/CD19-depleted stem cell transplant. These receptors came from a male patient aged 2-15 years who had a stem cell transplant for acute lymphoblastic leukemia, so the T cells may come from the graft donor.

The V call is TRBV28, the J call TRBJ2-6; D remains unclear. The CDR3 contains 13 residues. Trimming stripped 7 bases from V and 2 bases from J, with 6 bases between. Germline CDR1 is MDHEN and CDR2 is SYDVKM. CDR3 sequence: CASMGPGANVLTF. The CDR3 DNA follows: TGTGCCAGCATGGGCCCTGGGGCCAACGTCCTGACTTTC.

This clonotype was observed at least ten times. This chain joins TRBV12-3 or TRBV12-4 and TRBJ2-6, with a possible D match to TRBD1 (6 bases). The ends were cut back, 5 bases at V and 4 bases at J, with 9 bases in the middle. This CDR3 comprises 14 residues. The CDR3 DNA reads TGTGCCAGCAGTACAGGGTCCGGGGCCAACGTCCTGACTTTC. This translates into CASSTGSGANVLTF.

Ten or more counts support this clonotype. The CDR3 DNA sequence: TGTGCCAGCAGCTTTCTTGCAGTAGCGGTTTACCAAGAGACCCAGTACTTC. Translating gives CASSFLAVAVYQETQYF. The chain couples TRBV7-8 to TRBJ2-5, with D maybe TRBD2 (6 bases). The CDR3 spans 17 residues. V dropped 3 bases and J dropped 0 bases, with 17 bases sitting between them. Germline CDR1 and CDR2: SGHVS and FQNEAQ.

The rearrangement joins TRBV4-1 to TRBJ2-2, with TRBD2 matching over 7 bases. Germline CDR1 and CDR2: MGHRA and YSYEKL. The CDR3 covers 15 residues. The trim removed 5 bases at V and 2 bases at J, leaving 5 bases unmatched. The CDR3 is CASSGLGFNTGELFF. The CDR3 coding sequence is TGCGCCAGCAGCGGACTAGGGTTCAACACCGGGGAGCTGTTTTTT.

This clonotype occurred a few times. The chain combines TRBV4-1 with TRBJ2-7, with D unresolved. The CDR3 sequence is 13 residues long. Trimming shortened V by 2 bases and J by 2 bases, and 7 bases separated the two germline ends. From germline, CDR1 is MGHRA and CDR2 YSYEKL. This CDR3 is CASSQTFPYEQYF. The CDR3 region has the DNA TGCGCCAGCAGCCAAACCTTCCCCTACGAGCAGTACTTC.

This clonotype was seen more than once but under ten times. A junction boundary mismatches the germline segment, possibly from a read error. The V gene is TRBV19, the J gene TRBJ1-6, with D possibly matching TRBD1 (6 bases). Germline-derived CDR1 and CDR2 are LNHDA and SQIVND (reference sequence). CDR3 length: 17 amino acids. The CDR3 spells CASSPRTADSNNSPLHF. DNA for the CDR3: TGTGCCAGTAGTCCACGGACAGCCGACTCCAATAATTCACCCCTCCACTTT.

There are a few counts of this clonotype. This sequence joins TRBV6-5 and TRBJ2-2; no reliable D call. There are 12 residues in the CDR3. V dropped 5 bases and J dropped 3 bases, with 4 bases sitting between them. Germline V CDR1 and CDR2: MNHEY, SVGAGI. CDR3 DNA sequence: TGTGCCAGCAGTATGGACACCGGGGAGCTGTTTTTT. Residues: CASSMDTGELFF.

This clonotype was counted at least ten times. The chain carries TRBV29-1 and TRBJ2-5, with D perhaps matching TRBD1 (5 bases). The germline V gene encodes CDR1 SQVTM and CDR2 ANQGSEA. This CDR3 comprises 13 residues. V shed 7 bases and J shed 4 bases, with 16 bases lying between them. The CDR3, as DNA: TGCAGCGCCTCAACCAGGGTGGCAGAGACCCAGTACTTC. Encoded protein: CSASTRVAETQYF.

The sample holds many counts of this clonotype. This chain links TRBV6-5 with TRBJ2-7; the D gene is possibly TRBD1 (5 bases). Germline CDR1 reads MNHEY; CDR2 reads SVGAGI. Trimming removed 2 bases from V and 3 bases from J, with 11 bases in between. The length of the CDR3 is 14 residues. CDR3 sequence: CASSYGQGSYEQYF. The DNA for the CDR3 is TGTGCCAGCAGTTACGGGCAGGGTAGCTACGAGCAGTACTTC.

CDR3 sequence reads: CASSQDRPRTYNEQFF. Written as DNA, the CDR3 is TGTGCCAGCAGCCAAGATCGCCCCAGGACTTACAATGAGCAGTTCTTC. The chain is built from TRBV4-2 and TRBJ2-1; possibly TRBD2 for D (5 bases). CDR1 is LGHNA and CDR2 is YNFKEQ in the germline V gene. V gave up 0 bases and J gave up 4 bases, with 13 bases separating them. This CDR3 region has 16 residues.